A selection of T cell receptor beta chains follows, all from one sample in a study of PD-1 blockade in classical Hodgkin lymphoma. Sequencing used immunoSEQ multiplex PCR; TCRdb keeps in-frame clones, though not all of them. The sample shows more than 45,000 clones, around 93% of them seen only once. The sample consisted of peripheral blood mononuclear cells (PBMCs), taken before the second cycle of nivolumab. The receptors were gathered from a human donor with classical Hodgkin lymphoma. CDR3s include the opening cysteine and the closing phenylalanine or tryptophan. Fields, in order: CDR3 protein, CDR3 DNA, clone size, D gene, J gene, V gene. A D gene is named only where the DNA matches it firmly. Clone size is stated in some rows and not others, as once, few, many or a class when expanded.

CDR3aa: CATSGRTSGSGKETQYF
CDR3nt: TGTGCCACCAGCGGACGGACTAGCGGGAGCGGAAAAGAGACCCAGTACTTC
abundance: NA
d_gene: TRBD2
j_gene: TRBJ2-5
v_gene: TRBV15

CDR3aa: CASSHRQGPTDTQYF
CDR3nt: TGTGCCAGCAGCCATAGACAGGGGCCCACGGATACGCAGTATTTT
abundance: NA
d_gene: TRBD1
j_gene: TRBJ2-3
v_gene: TRBV11-3

CDR3aa: CASTQTATNEKLFF
CDR3nt: TGTGCCAGCACGCAAACGGCAACTAATGAAAAACTGTTTTTT
abundance: NA
d_gene: NA
j_gene: TRBJ1-4
v_gene: TRBV28

CDR3aa: CASSLGSGTSGSTGNEQFF
CDR3nt: TGCGCCAGCAGCTTGGGGTCCGGGACTAGCGGGAGCACAGGCAATGAGCAGTTCTTC
abundance: NA
d_gene: TRBD2
j_gene: TRBJ2-1
v_gene: TRBV5-1

CDR3aa: CASSQSARPSGHSYEQYF
CDR3nt: TGTGCCAGCAGCCAATCGGCCAGGCCTAGCGGGCACTCCTACGAGCAGTACTTC
abundance: once
d_gene: TRBD2
j_gene: TRBJ2-7
v_gene: TRBV14

CDR3aa: CASSLTGAYGYTF
CDR3nt: TGTGCCAGCAGTTTGACCGGGGCCTATGGCTACACCTTC
abundance: NA
d_gene: NA
j_gene: TRBJ1-2
v_gene: TRBV27

CDR3aa: CASSQGSGRHNEQFF
CDR3nt: TGCGCCAGCAGCCAAGGAAGCGGGAGGCACAATGAGCAGTTCTTC
abundance: NA
d_gene: TRBD2
j_gene: TRBJ2-1
v_gene: TRBV4-3

CDR3aa: CASSGFTDPNYGYTF
CDR3nt: TGTGCCAGCAGCGGATTCACGGATCCTAACTATGGCTACACCTTC
abundance: NA
d_gene: NA
j_gene: TRBJ1-2
v_gene: TRBV9

CDR3aa: CASRATPGAYNEQFF
CDR3nt: TGTGCCAGCAGGGCGACCCCAGGGGCCTACAATGAGCAGTTCTTC
abundance: NA
d_gene: NA
j_gene: TRBJ2-1
v_gene: TRBV11-1

CDR3aa: CASSLAGANTEAFF
CDR3nt: TGTGCCAGCAGCTTAGCTGGAGCCAACACTGAAGCTTTCTTT
abundance: NA
d_gene: NA
j_gene: TRBJ1-1
v_gene: TRBV7-9

CDR3aa: CASSPLASGTLDTQYF
CDR3nt: TGTGCCAGCAGCCCACTCGCTAGCGGGACTCTAGATACGCAGTATTTT
abundance: NA
d_gene: TRBD2
j_gene: TRBJ2-3
v_gene: TRBV7-3

CDR3aa: CAWSVQGKNIQYF
CDR3nt: TGTGCCTGGAGTGTGCAGGGGAAAAACATTCAGTACTTC
abundance: NA
d_gene: NA
j_gene: TRBJ2-4
v_gene: TRBV30

CDR3aa: CASSQPTGRHYNEQFF
CDR3nt: TGTGCCAGCAGTCAACCGACAGGGCGGCACTACAATGAGCAGTTCTTC
abundance: NA
d_gene: TRBD1
j_gene: TRBJ2-1
v_gene: TRBV28

CDR3aa: CASSSGWVAYGYTF
CDR3nt: TGTGCCAGCAGCTCCGGGTGGGTGGCCTATGGCTACACCTTC
abundance: NA
d_gene: NA
j_gene: TRBJ1-2
v_gene: TRBV7-2

CDR3aa: CASSGGNSAGNTIYF
CDR3nt: TGTGCCAGCTCCGGGGGGAATAGCGCGGGAAACACCATATATTTT
abundance: few
d_gene: NA
j_gene: TRBJ1-3
v_gene: TRBV9

CDR3aa: CASSPSLALTDTQYF
CDR3nt: TGTGCCAGCAGCCCCTCTCTAGCTCTAACAGATACGCAGTATTTT
abundance: NA
d_gene: NA
j_gene: TRBJ2-3
v_gene: TRBV7-3

CDR3aa: CAWSLQGKGPGELFF
CDR3nt: TGTGCCTGGAGCCTTCAGGGGAAAGGGCCCGGGGAGCTGTTTTTT
abundance: NA
d_gene: NA
j_gene: TRBJ2-2
v_gene: TRBV30

CDR3aa: CATSREAADRGYGYTF
CDR3nt: TGTGCCACCAGCAGAGAGGCGGCGGACAGGGGCTATGGCTACACCTTC
abundance: NA
d_gene: TRBD1
j_gene: TRBJ1-2
v_gene: TRBV15

CDR3aa: CGTGMGTGELFF
CDR3nt: TGTGGAACAGGGATGGGCACCGGGGAGCTGTTTTTT
abundance: NA
d_gene: NA
j_gene: TRBJ2-2
v_gene: TRBV10-3

CDR3aa: CASHSGGYEQYF
CDR3nt: TGTGCCAGTCACTCAGGGGGCTACGAGCAGTACTTC
abundance: NA
d_gene: TRBD1
j_gene: TRBJ2-7
v_gene: TRBV6-5

CDR3aa: CAISESTTSIETQYF
CDR3nt: TGTGCCATCAGTGAGTCGACGACATCCATAGAGACCCAGTACTTC
abundance: NA
d_gene: NA
j_gene: TRBJ2-5
v_gene: TRBV10-3

CDR3aa: CASSGVDRVNTIYF
CDR3nt: TGTGCCAGCAGTGGAGTGGACAGAGTCAACACCATATATTTT
abundance: NA
d_gene: NA
j_gene: TRBJ1-3
v_gene: TRBV25-1

CDR3aa: CASSYLMRGLGEQFF
CDR3nt: TGTGCCAGCAGTTACCTTATGCGGGGGCTCGGTGAGCAGTTCTTC
abundance: NA
d_gene: NA
j_gene: TRBJ2-1
v_gene: TRBV6-6

CDR3aa: CAIRDFKNTEAFF
CDR3nt: TGTGCCATCAGGGACTTCAAGAACACTGAAGCTTTCTTT
abundance: NA
d_gene: NA
j_gene: TRBJ1-1
v_gene: TRBV10-3

CDR3aa: CASSEVGGVQETQYF
CDR3nt: TGTGCCAGCAGTGAAGTGGGCGGGGTCCAAGAGACCCAGTACTTC
abundance: NA
d_gene: NA
j_gene: TRBJ2-5
v_gene: TRBV6-1

CDR3aa: CASSLEGAGSGELFF
CDR3nt: TGTGCCAGCAGCTTGGAAGGGGCCGGATCCGGGGAGCTGTTTTTT
abundance: NA
d_gene: NA
j_gene: TRBJ2-2
v_gene: TRBV13

CDR3aa: CASSLPGGVTAFF
CDR3nt: TGTGCCAGCAGCCTCCCGGGGGGCGTAACGGCTTTCTTT
abundance: NA
d_gene: NA
j_gene: TRBJ1-1
v_gene: TRBV7-2

CDR3aa: CASSPRTGRYGYTF
CDR3nt: TGTGCCAGCAGCCCACGGACGGGCCGCTATGGCTACACCTTC
abundance: medium-sized
d_gene: NA
j_gene: TRBJ1-2
v_gene: TRBV5-6

CDR3aa: CASSTLDSLASYEQYF
CDR3nt: TGTGCCAGCAGCACCTTGGACAGTCTCGCGTCCTACGAGCAGTACTTC
abundance: NA
d_gene: NA
j_gene: TRBJ2-7
v_gene: TRBV7-8

CDR3aa: CAWGAGANVLTF
CDR3nt: TGTGCCTGGGGAGCTGGGGCCAACGTCCTGACTTTC
abundance: NA
d_gene: NA
j_gene: TRBJ2-6
v_gene: TRBV30

CDR3aa: CAWRASGGGWGSYEQYF
CDR3nt: TGTGCCTGGAGGGCTAGCGGGGGAGGGTGGGGCTCCTACGAGCAGTACTTC
abundance: NA
d_gene: TRBD2
j_gene: TRBJ2-7
v_gene: TRBV30

CDR3aa: CASSLESYEQYF
CDR3nt: TGCGCCAGCAGCTTGGAGTCCTACGAGCAGTACTTC
abundance: NA
d_gene: NA
j_gene: TRBJ2-7
v_gene: TRBV5-1

CDR3aa: CASSVDREPYEQYF
CDR3nt: TGTGCCAGCAGCGTAGACCGGGAACCCTACGAGCAGTACTTC
abundance: many
d_gene: NA
j_gene: TRBJ2-7
v_gene: TRBV9

CDR3aa: CASSQDMISGSTNEQFF
CDR3nt: TGCGCCAGCAGCCAAGATATGATTAGCGGGAGCACCAATGAGCAGTTCTTC
abundance: NA
d_gene: TRBD2
j_gene: TRBJ2-1
v_gene: TRBV4-1

CDR3aa: CASSFPGTPQETQYF
CDR3nt: TGTGCCAGCAGCTTCCCCGGGACCCCCCAAGAGACCCAGTACTTC
abundance: medium-sized
d_gene: NA
j_gene: TRBJ2-5
v_gene: TRBV7-8

CDR3aa: CSVLINEKLFF
CDR3nt: TGCAGCGTTCTGATTAATGAAAAACTGTTTTTT
abundance: NA
d_gene: NA
j_gene: TRBJ1-4
v_gene: TRBV29-1

CDR3aa: CASSLGPGGNYGYTF
CDR3nt: TGTGCCAGCAGCTTAGGCCCAGGGGGCAACTATGGCTACACCTTC
abundance: NA
d_gene: TRBD1
j_gene: TRBJ1-2
v_gene: TRBV7-9

CDR3aa: CASSYPAGTGAREAFF
CDR3nt: TGTGCCAGCAGCTACCCAGCCGGGACAGGGGCACGTGAAGCTTTCTTT
abundance: NA
d_gene: TRBD1
j_gene: TRBJ1-1
v_gene: TRBV7-8

CDR3aa: CASWVLYEQYF
CDR3nt: TGTGCCAGCTGGGTGTTATACGAGCAGTACTTC
abundance: medium-sized
d_gene: NA
j_gene: TRBJ2-7
v_gene: TRBV2

CDR3aa: CASSFTLGGETQYF
CDR3nt: TGTGCCAGCAGCTTCACCCTGGGGGGAGAGACCCAGTACTTC
abundance: NA
d_gene: NA
j_gene: TRBJ2-5
v_gene: TRBV7-6

CDR3aa: CASSEARSSGNTIYF
CDR3nt: TGTGCCAGCAGTGAAGCCCGTTCTTCTGGAAACACCATATATTTT
abundance: NA
d_gene: NA
j_gene: TRBJ1-3
v_gene: TRBV25-1

CDR3aa: CASSPRLWAHYEQYF
CDR3nt: TGTGCCAGCAGCCCCCGACTTTGGGCCCACTACGAGCAGTACTTC
abundance: NA
d_gene: NA
j_gene: TRBJ2-7
v_gene: TRBV7-3

CDR3aa: CASSGVHDRGFTDTQYF
CDR3nt: TGTGCCAGCAGTGGGGTCCACGACAGGGGGTTCACAGATACGCAGTATTTT
abundance: NA
d_gene: TRBD1
j_gene: TRBJ2-3
v_gene: TRBV25-1

CDR3aa: CASSPSRSRGSGYTF
CDR3nt: TGTGCCAGCAGCCCGTCCCGGAGCCGCGGGTCTGGCTACACCTTC
abundance: NA
d_gene: NA
j_gene: TRBJ1-2
v_gene: TRBV9

CDR3aa: CASSFWGQSKETQYF
CDR3nt: TGTGCCAGCAGCTTTTGGGGACAGTCGAAAGAGACCCAGTACTTC
abundance: NA
d_gene: TRBD1
j_gene: TRBJ2-5
v_gene: TRBV7-6

CDR3aa: CASGTAYDTEAFF
CDR3nt: TGTGCCAGCGGGACAGCATACGACACTGAAGCTTTCTTT
abundance: NA
d_gene: TRBD1
j_gene: TRBJ1-1
v_gene: TRBV6-1

CDR3aa: CAWSGNTGTAYEKLFF
CDR3nt: TGTGCCTGGAGTGGGAACACCGGGACTGCCTATGAAAAACTGTTTTTT
abundance: NA
d_gene: NA
j_gene: TRBJ1-4
v_gene: TRBV30

CDR3aa: CASRTAGGVQGHEQFF
CDR3nt: TGTGCCAGCAGAACCGCGGGGGGCGTCCAAGGCCATGAGCAGTTCTTC
abundance: NA
d_gene: TRBD2
j_gene: TRBJ2-1
v_gene: TRBV5-4

CDR3aa: CSARGVQAFF
CDR3nt: TGCAGTGCTAGAGGGGTTCAAGCTTTCTTT
abundance: NA
d_gene: NA
j_gene: TRBJ1-1
v_gene: TRBV20-1

CDR3aa: CASSYQGSEQYF
CDR3nt: TGTGCCAGCAGTTACCAGGGGTCAGAGCAGTACTTC
abundance: NA
d_gene: NA
j_gene: TRBJ2-7
v_gene: TRBV5-6

CDR3aa: CASRETGGSGELFF
CDR3nt: TGTGCCAGCAGAGAAACAGGGGGCAGCGGGGAGCTGTTTTTT
abundance: NA
d_gene: TRBD1
j_gene: TRBJ2-2
v_gene: TRBV6-1

CDR3aa: CASSLVALSDGELFF
CDR3nt: TGCGCCAGCAGCTTGGTGGCGCTTTCGGACGGGGAGCTGTTTTTT
abundance: NA
d_gene: NA
j_gene: TRBJ2-2
v_gene: TRBV5-1

CDR3aa: CASSSPDLLISGQYF
CDR3nt: TGTGCCAGCAGCTCCCCTGATCTTCTCATCTCGGGGCAGTACTTC
abundance: NA
d_gene: NA
j_gene: TRBJ2-7
v_gene: TRBV7-2

CDR3aa: CASSPPDGTYEQYF
CDR3nt: TGTGCCAGCAGTCCCCCCGACGGTACCTACGAGCAGTACTTC
abundance: few
d_gene: NA
j_gene: TRBJ2-7
v_gene: TRBV25-1

CDR3aa: CASSPVSGEGNEQFF
CDR3nt: TGTGCCAGCAGCCCCGTGAGCGGGGAGGGAAATGAGCAGTTCTTC
abundance: NA
d_gene: TRBD2
j_gene: TRBJ2-1
v_gene: TRBV5-4